These T cell receptor beta chains were read from a single sample in a study of blood T cells in healthy people across ages. TCRdb processed the 5' RACE reads anew with MiXCR; each CDR3 protein has one entry. The sample consists of 550,000 to 600,000 distinct CDR3 sequences, 45% to 55% of them appearing once. Sequenced: blood. The receptors come from a man aged 80 or over in good health. The CDR3 runs from the conserved cysteine through the conserved F or W. The D gene is left open where the match is weak. Part of the rows lack a size; the others show once, few, many or a class for expanded clones.

>NA|few|TRBJ2-1|TRBV5-1
CASSPYMGYNEQFF
TGCGCCAGCAGCCCATATATGGGATACAATGAGCAGTTCTTC
>TRBD1|NA|TRBJ1-1|TRBV6-2/TRBV6-3
CASSYAGQGTDTEAFF
TGTGCCAGCAGTTACGCGGGACAGGGAACGGACACTGAAGCTTTCTTT
>NA|once|TRBJ2-3|TRBV5-1
CASSLIGVIDTQYF
TGCGCCAGCAGCTTAATCGGGGTCATAGATACGCAGTATTTT
>NA|NA|TRBJ2-7|TRBV6-5
CASSPGQYYAEQYF
TGTGCCAGCAGCCCCGGTCAGTACTACGCCGAGCAGTACTTC
>NA|NA|TRBJ1-1|TRBV29-1
CSVEDRGAFF
TGCAGCGTTGAAGACCGTGGAGCTTTCTTT
>NA|once|TRBJ1-1|TRBV7-3
CASKSAPNTEAFF
TGTGCCAGTAAGTCTGCACCGAACACTGAAGCTTTCTTT
>NA|NA|TRBJ2-1|TRBV9
CASSRLGIQGNEQFF
TGTGCCAGCAGCCGCTTAGGGATACAGGGAAACGAGCAGTTCTTC
>NA|few|TRBJ2-3|TRBV20-1
CSARGGVRTDTQYF
TGCAGTGCTAGAGGGGGAGTACGCACAGATACGCAGTATTTT
>NA|few|TRBJ2-1|TRBV7-2
CASSLEGRDGEQFF
TGTGCCAGCAGCTTAGAGGGCAGGGATGGTGAGCAGTTCTTC
>NA|NA|TRBJ2-3|TRBV11-2
CASSPNRDGDTQYF
TGTGCCAGCAGCCCGAACAGGGATGGTGATACGCAGTATTTT
>NA|many|TRBJ2-3|TRBV5-1
CASSLGDSTDTQYF
TGCGCCAGCAGCTTGGGGGATAGCACAGATACGCAGTATTTT
>NA|NA|TRBJ1-2|TRBV12-3/TRBV12-4
CASSLVGGGANYGYTF
TGTGCCAGCAGTTTAGTGGGGGGGGGAGCTAACTATGGCTACACCTTC
>NA|NA|TRBJ1-6|TRBV6-5
CASSSRANSPLHF
TGTGCCAGCAGTTCCAGGGCAAATTCACCCCTCCACTTT